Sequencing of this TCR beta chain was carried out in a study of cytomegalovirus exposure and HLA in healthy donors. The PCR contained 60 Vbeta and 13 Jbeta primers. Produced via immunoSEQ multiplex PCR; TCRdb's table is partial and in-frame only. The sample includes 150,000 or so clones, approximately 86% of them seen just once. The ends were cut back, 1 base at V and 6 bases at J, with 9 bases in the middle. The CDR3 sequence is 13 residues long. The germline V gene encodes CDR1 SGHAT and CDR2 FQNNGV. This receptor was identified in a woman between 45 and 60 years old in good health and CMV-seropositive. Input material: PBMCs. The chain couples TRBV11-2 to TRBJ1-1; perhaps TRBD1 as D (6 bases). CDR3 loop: CASSLGGGPEAFF. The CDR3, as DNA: TGTGCCAGCAGCTTAGGGGGGGGGCCTGAAGCTTTCTTT.